Shown below are 23 T cell receptor beta chains from a single sample sequenced in a study of cytomegalovirus exposure and HLA in healthy donors. Primers included in the PCR were 60 Vbeta and 13 Jbeta primers. Generated by immunoSEQ multiplex PCR, the TCRdb table keeps only in-frame clones and is missing some. This sample has about 150,000 clones, with about four fifths found just once. The sample taken for sequencing was PBMCs. These receptors originate from a man aged 25-45 years in good health.

V gene TRBV15 combines with J gene TRBJ2-1; possibly TRBD1 for D (6 bases). V was trimmed by 3 bases and J by 8 bases, leaving 11 bases between them. The CDR3 runs 13 residues. The germline CDR1 and CDR2 sequences are LNHNV and YYDKDF (reference sequence). The CDR3 region is CATSSRGGHEQFF. Written as DNA, the CDR3 is TGTGCCACCAGCAGCCGTGGGGGCCATGAGCAGTTCTTC. The whole variable domain, filled in from reference TRBV15 and TRBJ2-1, reads DAMVIQNPRYQVTQFGKPVTLSCSQTLNHNVMYWYQQKSSQAPKLLFHYYDKDFNNEADTPDNFQSRRPNTSFCFLDIRSPGLGDTAMYLCATSSRGGHEQFFGPGTRLTVL.

This clone was recorded only once. This chain uses TRBV2 with TRBJ2-3, with TRBD2 as a possible D gene (6 bases). Trimming cost V 5 bases and J 8 bases, with 23 bases left between them. The CDR3 is 16 residues long. CDR1 is SNHLY, CDR2 FYNNEI, per germline. DNA of the CDR3: TGTGCCAGCAGTTTCCTAGCTTTCGGGGGTTTGGTTACGCAGTATTTT. It is translated as CASSFLAFGGLVTQYF.

CDR3 nucleotide sequence: TGTGCCAGCAGCCTCAGGGGCCGGATTTATGGCTACACCTTC. This encodes CASSLRGRIYGYTF. The rearrangement joins TRBV6-5 to TRBJ1-2; a possible D gene is TRBD1 (6 bases). Trimming took off 6 bases at V and 5 bases at J, with 16 bases between the two ends. Germline V gives CDR1 MNHEY, CDR2 SVGAGI. The CDR3 totals 14 residues.

In its sample, this clone was seen once. The V call is TRBV29-1, the J call TRBJ2-3, with 7 bases aligning to TRBD1. CDR1 and CDR2 from the germline V gene are SQVTM and ANQGSEA. The V segment lost 4 bases and the J segment 3 bases; nucleotides outside the gene matches: 10. The CDR3 totals 15 residues. The CDR3 here is CSVAPNRGHTDTQYF. The CDR3 region has the DNA TGCAGCGTTGCCCCCAACAGGGGTCATACAGATACGCAGTATTTT.

The gene calls are TRBV14 and TRBJ2-2; D remains ambiguous. V lost 1 base to trimming and J lost 1 base, with 10 bases between them. The CDR3 sequence is 16 residues long. Germline V CDR1 and CDR2: SGHDN, FVKESK. In DNA form, the CDR3 reads TGTGCCAGCAGCCAAGGGCTCGGAGTGAACACCGGGGAGCTGTTTTTT. Its translation is CASSQGLGVNTGELFF.

The genes are TRBV6-5 and TRBJ2-7, with a possible D match to TRBD2 (5 bases). There are 15 residues in the CDR3. Germline loops: CDR1 MNHEY, CDR2 SVGAGI. V dropped 0 bases and J dropped 0 bases, with 9 bases sitting between them. CDR3 coding DNA: TGTGCCAGCAGTTACTCTCCTGACTACTCCTACGAGCAGTACTTC. Amino acid sequence: CASSYSPDYSYEQYF.

The genes are TRBV5-8 and TRBJ2-7; 7 positions agree with TRBD1. The germline V gene has CDR1 SGHTS and CDR2 YDEGEE. The length of the CDR3 is 13 residues. The J segment lost 7 bases and the V segment lost 5 bases, leaving 9 bases of the junction unmatched. The CDR3 region has the DNA TGTGCCAGCAGGAGGACAGGACCGGGGGAGCAGTACTTC. It is translated as CASRRTGPGEQYF.

The V call is TRBV27, the J call TRBJ2-5; D unresolved. This CDR3 contains 11 residues. The ends were cut back, 3 bases at V and 4 bases at J, with 3 bases in the middle. CDR1 MNHEY and CDR2 SMNVEV come from the germline V gene (reference sequence). The DNA for the CDR3 is TGTGCCAGCAGTTTCTTAGAGACCCAGTACTTC. This encodes CASSFLETQYF.

The chain has TRBV28 and TRBJ2-1; perhaps TRBD1 as D (5 bases). Germline V gives CDR1 MDHEN, CDR2 SYDVKM. Trimming cost V 5 bases and J 8 bases, with 10 bases left between them. The CDR3 runs to 12 residues. The CDR3 DNA is TGTGCCAGCAGTCGCACAGGATATGAGCAGTTCTTC. Translation gives CASSRTGYEQFF.

The chain uses TRBV18 and TRBJ2-3; D is possibly TRBD2 (6 bases). V was shortened by 4 bases and J by 4 bases, with 12 bases between the two germline ends. The V gene's germline CDR1 is KGHSH and CDR2 LQKENI. CDR3 length equals 14 residues. CDR3 sequence reads: CASSRPGASDTQYF. CDR3 DNA sequence: TGTGCCAGCTCACGTCCGGGAGCGTCAGATACGCAGTATTTT.

The chain employs TRBV30 and TRBJ1-2, with D possibly TRBD1 on 6 matching bases. Germline V gene lookup returns CDR1 GTSNPN and CDR2 SVGIG (reference sequence). This CDR3 spans 12 amino acids. V shed 5 bases and J shed 3 bases, with 10 bases lying between them. CDR3 loop: CAWSAGDYGYTF. CDR3 coding DNA: TGTGCCTGGTCTGCAGGGGACTATGGCTACACCTTC.

This chain links TRBV7-2 with TRBJ1-1, with D maybe TRBD1 (6 bases). The V end lost 3 bases, the J end lost 10 bases, and 18 bases lay between the germline ends. CDR3 size: 14 residues. CDR1 SGHTA and CDR2 FQGNSA come from the germline V gene. The CDR3, as DNA: TGTGCCAGCAGCTTTCCCACGGGGGGCGGGGGAGCTTTCTTT. This codes for CASSFPTGGGGAFF.

The chain uses TRBV11-2 and TRBJ2-4; no clear D. Per germline, CDR1 SGHAT and CDR2 FQNNGV. The CDR3 spans 14 residues. The germline V and J ends were trimmed by 4 bases and 9 bases, with 16 bases remaining between them. The DNA of the CDR3 is TGTGCCAGCAGCTCGGCGGTAGTGCTGGGCATTCAGTACTTC. Translation gives CASSSAVVLGIQYF.

There are a few counts of this clone. This chain uses TRBV9 with TRBJ2-1; possible D gene TRBD1, 7 bases. Germline-derived CDR1 and CDR2 are SGDLS and YYNGEE. CDR3 length: 20 amino acids. Trimming pared 4 bases from V and 8 bases from J, leaving 34 bases between. CDR3 in amino acids: CASSPRNRGWAGSSRDEQFF. CDR3 nucleotides: TGTGCCAGCAGCCCCAGGAACAGGGGATGGGCGGGGAGCTCCCGGGATGAGCAGTTCTTC.

The genes are TRBV5-1 and TRBJ2-6; D perhaps matches TRBD1 (6 bases). Germline values: CDR1 SGHRS, CDR2 YFSETQ. This CDR3 is 20 amino acids long. Trimming removed 2 bases from V and 4 bases from J, with 25 bases in between. The CDR3 spells CASSFGRSTTGVRGANVLTF. CDR3 nucleotide sequence: TGCGCCAGCAGCTTCGGACGATCGACGACAGGTGTGCGCGGGGCCAACGTCCTGACTTTC.

This chain links TRBV9 with TRBJ1-4; 9 positions match TRBD1. The trim removed 7 bases at V and 6 bases at J, leaving 7 bases unmatched. In germline, CDR1 is SGDLS, CDR2 YYNGEE. The CDR3 is 14 amino acids. CDR3 in amino acids: CASGRTGAYEKLFF. The CDR3 region has the DNA TGTGCCAGCGGGAGGACAGGGGCGTATGAAAAACTGTTTTTT.

The chain carries TRBV19 and TRBJ2-7; tentative D call: TRBD2 (6 bases). V gave up 4 bases and J gave up 0 bases, with 13 bases separating them. The CDR3 covers 15 residues. Looked up from germline, CDR1 is LNHDA and CDR2 is SQIVND (reference sequence). The chain's CDR3 is CASSTMGLPSYEQYF. In nucleotides, the CDR3 is TGTGCCAGTAGTACGATGGGACTGCCCTCCTACGAGCAGTACTTC.

This clone was seen a handful of times. The CDR3 sequence: CASRATWSSYEQYF. CDR3 nucleotide sequence: TGTGCCAGTAGAGCGACCTGGAGCTCCTACGAGCAGTACTTC. The chain combines TRBV19 with TRBJ2-7; D call uncertain. This CDR3 comprises 14 residues. The V gene's germline CDR1 is LNHDA and CDR2 SQIVND (reference sequence). V was cut by 6 bases and J by 0 bases, with 12 bases left in between.

As for this clone: At one boundary the junction diverges from the germline segment, which might be a read error. The sample holds other DNA sequences that translate to the same CDR3. For the CDR3, the DNA is TGTTCCAGCAGCCCCCCGAGAGCCTACGAGCAGTACTTC. It is translated as CSSSPPRAYEQYF. The V call is TRBV7-9, the J call TRBJ2-7; D gene unclear. Germline values: CDR1 SEHNR, CDR2 FQNEAQ (reference sequence). The CDR3 spans 13 residues.

The genes are TRBV9 and TRBJ2-3, with 13 bases identical to TRBD2. The CDR3 runs 17 residues. Losses at the gene ends were 0 bases for V and 4 bases for J; bases not matched to a gene: 5. Per the germline V gene, CDR1 is SGDLS and CDR2 is YYNGEE. The CDR3 sequence is CASSVGGLAGVADTQYF. CDR3 in DNA: TGTGCCAGCAGCGTAGGAGGACTAGCGGGAGTGGCAGATACGCAGTATTTT.

The gene calls are TRBV6-5 and TRBJ2-1; maybe TRBD2 (6 bases). CDR1 is MNHEY and CDR2 is SVGAGI in the germline V gene. V shed 0 bases and J shed 5 bases, with 11 bases lying between them. This CDR3 comprises 15 residues. CDR3 amino acids: CASSYSRRGNNEQFF. In DNA form, the CDR3 reads TGTGCCAGCAGTTACTCGAGGCGGGGAAACAATGAGCAGTTCTTC.

This chain links TRBV7-9 with TRBJ1-3; a possible D gene is TRBD1 (5 bases). This CDR3 region has 15 residues. V dropped 5 bases and J dropped 2 bases, with 13 bases sitting between them. The germline V gene has CDR1 SEHNR and CDR2 FQNEAQ (reference sequence). The CDR3 nucleotides are TGTGCCAGCAGCCCGCCGGGGGGGGCTGGAAACACCATATATTTT. This sequence encodes CASSPPGGAGNTIYF.

The V and J genes are TRBV27 and TRBJ2-7; 10 bases map to TRBD1. This CDR3 spans 12 amino acids. The V gene end was trimmed by 11 bases and the J gene end by 5 bases; junction bases not matched to a gene: 6. Per the germline V gene, CDR1 is MNHEY and CDR2 is SMNVEV (reference sequence). CDR3 DNA: TGTGCCGCCGGGACAGGGGTTCACGAGCAGTACTTC. It codes for CAAGTGVHEQYF.